What follows is one T cell receptor (beta chain) and its context. The sample holds a few counts of this clone. Its binding antigen is unknown. It has no much larger one-base neighbor in the sample; base qualities were not kept. TCRbeta CDR3 regions were amplified from genomic DNA by means of the immunoSEQ Assay, a bias-controlled multiplex PCR. The original pipeline was this. Within the assay, amplification of reference gene primers was used to estimate how many nucleated cells each sample contained. Sequence reads were collapsed and filtered to measure the absolute abundance of every unique TCRbeta CDR3 rearrangement. For each sample, productive Simpson clonality was calculated as the square root of Simpson's diversity index over productive rearrangements. The source is immuneACCESS, and TCRdb retained only in-frame sequences with V and J called. Part of the clones is not carried over; for the studies checked, unresolved V genes explain less than half of this, and the remainder is unexplained. The V and J calls and clone size are taken from that table; D and trimming were inferred from the DNA. This sample gives 250,000 to 300,000 clones in total; 88% of them show up just once. The ten most abundant clones make up about 11% of the sample.

At one collaborating source in Seattle, patients were enrolled during active infection and were followed longitudinally through the course of disease. Collaborating institutions collected whole blood in K2EDTA tubes following their own protocols. For TCRbeta analysis, collaborator samples were shipped as frozen whole blood, as isolated PBMCs, or as DNA extracted from either sample type. The sample belongs to a study of blood T cell repertoires in COVID-19 (dated by TCRdb to the early 2020s). For context, the study as a whole: Samples from collaborators originated in the United States, Italy and Spain and spanned both the acute and convalescent phases of COVID-19. The repertoires were released in a freely available public database meant as a resource for research on the immune response to SARS-CoV-2. The material from the prospective study consisted of cDNA or gDNA derived from T cells, B-cell-depleted T cells, or PBMCs. HLA class I and class II types, where available, came from metadata supplied by the sample provider rather than from assay-based typing. A de-identified subject ID, COVID-19 status, age in years and sex were almost always included in the sample metadata. Deeply sampled blood TCRbeta repertoires from subjects exposed to, actively infected with, or recovered from COVID-19 were included in the dataset. The samples were drawn from two sources: the first 160 participants of the ongoing ImmuneRACE study, and over 950 subjects contributed by 6 global collaborators. Findings and caveats that apply to the study as a whole: How much clinical and demographic metadata was included differed by source and by participant, and the metadata was provided uncurated.

Sequenced: peripheral blood. The TCR comes from a woman aged 30 to 39 with COVID-19, enrolled during active disease.

CDR3 protein: CATRGMFYEQYF. The bases are TGTGCCACCCGGGGGATGTTCTACGAGCAGTACTTC. The chain uses TRBV3-1 (or the pseudogene TRBV3-2) and TRBJ2-7; a weak D assignment points to TRBD2 (6 bases agree). The CDR1 and CDR2 encoded by the germline V gene (reference sequence) are LGHDT and YNNKEL. The CDR3 runs 12 residues from the cysteine to the phenylalanine. The CDR3 DNA has 36 bases and is translated from base 1. Trimming removed 10 bases from V and 3 bases from J, leaving 13 bases between the germline ends.